The text below deals with one TCR beta chain. This sample is part of a study of identical twins. CDR1 SNHLY and CDR2 FYNNEI come from the germline V gene. The CDR3 length is 14 residues. A universal primer site came from template switching; cDNA carried unique molecular identifiers. TCRdb used MiXCR to reprocess the 5' RACE reads, holding one entry per CDR3 protein. The sample shows some 1,600,000 distinct CDR3 sequences, less than 35% of them seen only once. This receptor was taken from a newborn girl in good health. Source material: cord blood. The chain is built from TRBV2 and TRBJ2-4, with 8 bases matching TRBD2. Gene TRBJ2-7 matches the end of the DNA better, so the J call may be wrong. The CDR3 DNA reads TGTGCCAGCAGTGCTCAGCTAGCGGGCGGCGAGCAGTACTTC. The encoded protein is CASSAQLAGGEQYF.